This is a list of T cell receptor beta chains from one sample in a study of spatial heterogeneity in lung cancer. MiXCR was run by TCRdb on the 5' RACE reads, yielding one entry per CDR3 protein. The table includes 45,000 to 55,000 distinct CDR3 sequences, roughly 5.2% detected once. Sequencing used PBMCs, obtained at surgery. These receptors came from a male donor with early-stage non-small cell lung cancer. The CDR3 runs from the conserved cysteine through the conserved F or W. D genes are given only for firm matches. Clone size is shown for a subset of rows, as once, few, many or a class of expanded clone.

v_call	j_call	d_call	clone_size	cdr3_nt	cdr3_aa
TRBV7-3	TRBJ2-3	TRBD2	many	TGTGCCAGCAGCATCGGGGTAGCGGGTCTCACAGATACGCAGTATTTT	CASSIGVAGLTDTQYF
TRBV7-9	TRBJ1-1	NA	many	TGTGCCAGCAGGGGGCCGAGCTTCATGAACACTGAAGCTTTCTTT	CASRGPSFMNTEAFF
TRBV29-1	TRBJ2-3	TRBD1	many	TGCAGCGCATGGGACAGGGGCCTTATGGATACGCAGTATTTT	CSAWDRGLMDTQYF
TRBV19	TRBJ2-3	NA	few	TGTGCCTGTAGTATAGACGGATACACAGATACGCAGTATTTT	CACSIDGYTDTQYF
TRBV5-1	TRBJ1-2	NA	many	TGCGCCAGCAGCTTAGGAGGGTGGTATGGCTACACCTTC	CASSLGGWYGYTF
TRBV3-1	TRBJ2-7	NA	many	TGTGCCAGCAGCCGAGACCGAAGGGAGCAGTACTTC	CASSRDRREQYF
TRBV5-1	TRBJ2-1	TRBD2	many	TGCGCCAGCAGCTTGGATCCGGGAGGCAATGAGCAGTTCTTC	CASSLDPGGNEQFF
TRBV27	TRBJ1-6	NA	many	TGTGCCAGCAGTTCCCGGGGGCGGATTAATTCACCCCTCCACTTT	CASSSRGRINSPLHF
TRBV20-1	TRBJ1-4	NA	NA	TGCAGTGCTGGGAGGAATGAAAAACTGTTTTTT	CSAGRNEKLFF
TRBV6-2/TRBV6-3	TRBJ2-7	NA	many	TGTGCCAGCACCCTATCGCCCCTCAACAACTACGAGCAGTACTTC	CASTLSPLNNYEQYF
TRBV27	TRBJ2-1	TRBD2	NA	TGTGCCAGCAGTTTACTAGCGGGAAACAATGAGCAGTTCTTC	CASSLLAGNNEQFF
TRBV7-3	TRBJ2-5	NA	NA	TGTGCCAGCAGCTCCCCTGTGGAGGGGGGCGAGACCCAGTACTTC	CASSSPVEGGETQYF
TRBV6-5	TRBJ2-5	NA	many	TGTGCCAGCAGTTTTGGCCCGAGAAAGACCCAGTACTTC	CASSFGPRKTQYF
TRBV28	TRBJ2-1	TRBD2	many	TGTGCCAGCAGCACTATCCGGGGGGTCTACAATGAGCAGTTCTTC	CASSTIRGVYNEQFF
TRBV13	TRBJ1-6	TRBD1	many	TGTGCCAGCAGCTTCGGACAGGGTTATAATTCACCCCTCCACTTT	CASSFGQGYNSPLHF
TRBV12-3/TRBV12-4	TRBJ1-4	NA	many	TGTGCCAGCAGTTTCCAGGACAGTGGGAAACTGTTTTTT	CASSFQDSGKLFF
TRBV6-5	TRBJ2-4	NA	many	TGTGCCAGCAGTTTGAGGGGCCAAAACATTCAGTACTTC	CASSLRGQNIQYF
TRBV2	TRBJ2-7	NA	many	TGTGCCAGCAGTGGTGACGGAAACCTCTCCTACGAGCAGTACTTC	CASSGDGNLSYEQYF
TRBV10-3	TRBJ2-7	TRBD2	few	TGTGCCATCAGTCTAGCGGGAGTTACCGAGCAGTACTTC	CAISLAGVTEQYF
TRBV20-1	TRBJ1-5	TRBD1	many	TGCAGTGCCCGGGGACAGTACAATCAGCCCCAGCATTTT	CSARGQYNQPQHF
TRBV5-1	TRBJ2-7	NA	many	TGCGCCAGCAGCTTGGGCGGAACCTACGAGCAGTACTTC	CASSLGGTYEQYF
TRBV2	TRBJ1-2	NA	many	TGTGCCAGCAGTGGCGACAGTGACTATGGCTACACCTTC	CASSGDSDYGYTF
TRBV7-2	TRBJ1-2	NA	many	TGTGCCAGCAGCTTAGAACAGTCTAACTATGGCTACACCTTC	CASSLEQSNYGYTF
TRBV2	TRBJ2-5	NA	many	TGTGCCAGCAGTGAGGGGCCTGCGTATGAGACCCAGTACTTC	CASSEGPAYETQYF
TRBV11-2	TRBJ2-1	NA	many	TGTGCCAGCAGCTTAGCCATTATTAGCTCCTACAATGAGCAGTTCTTC	CASSLAIISSYNEQFF
TRBV7-2	TRBJ2-1	NA	many	TGTGCCAGCAGCGGATGGGTACAATATGAGCAGTTCTTC	CASSGWVQYEQFF
TRBV5-4	TRBJ2-7	TRBD1	many	TGTGCCAGCAGCGCCGGGACAGATAAGGACCAGTACTTC	CASSAGTDKDQYF
TRBV6-4	TRBJ2-2	NA	many	TGTGCCAGCAGAGCAAGTTTAACCGGGGAGCTGTTTTTT	CASRASLTGELFF
TRBV7-8	TRBJ2-2	TRBD2	many	TGTGCCAGCAGCTCGACTAGCGGGTTCACCGGGGAGCTGTTTTTT	CASSSTSGFTGELFF
TRBV5-1	TRBJ2-7	TRBD1	many	TGCGCCAGCAGCCCCAGGGGGCGAAAGGCTCCCGGCGAGCAGTACTTC	CASSPRGRKAPGEQYF
TRBV27	TRBJ2-1	NA	many	TGTGCCAGCAGTAGGCAAGGAGGTTACAATGAGCAGTTCTTC	CASSRQGGYNEQFF
TRBV11-1	TRBJ2-6	NA	medium-sized	TGTGCCAGCAGCCGAGACAGCTCTGGGGCCAACGTCCTGACTTTC	CASSRDSSGANVLTF
TRBV5-1	TRBJ1-4	NA	many	TGCGCCAGCAGCTTGGAGGGCAGTTCAACTAATGAAAAACTGTTTTTT	CASSLEGSSTNEKLFF
TRBV2	TRBJ2-1	TRBD2	many	TGTGCCAGCAGTGAACATTTCGGGAGGGACGGTGAGCAGTTCTTC	CASSEHFGRDGEQFF
TRBV4-1	TRBJ1-1	NA	NA	TGCGCCAGCAGCCAAGGACCGTGGGACACTGAAGCTTTCTTT	CASSQGPWDTEAFF
TRBV20-1	TRBJ2-5	TRBD2	many	TGCAGTGCTAGAGATACTAGCGGGATTGAGACCCAGTACTTC	CSARDTSGIETQYF
TRBV29-1	TRBJ1-2	TRBD1	many	TGCAGCGTCTTGGGACAGGGGGCAGATGGCTACACCTTC	CSVLGQGADGYTF
TRBV6-1	TRBJ1-2	NA	few	TGTGCCAGCAGTGAAACTTGGGGTGGAGGATATGGCTACACCTTC	CASSETWGGGYGYTF
TRBV15	TRBJ2-5	NA	many	TGTGCCACCAGCAGTAAAGGGAGTCCGGAGACCCAGTACTTC	CATSSKGSPETQYF
TRBV29-1	TRBJ2-2	NA	NA	TGCAGCGTTGGACACTACACCGGGGAGCTGTTTTTT	CSVGHYTGELFF
TRBV6-6	TRBJ1-1	NA	NA	TGTGCCAGCAGTTTCACCATGAACACTGAAGCTTTCTTT	CASSFTMNTEAFF
TRBV29-1	TRBJ2-5	TRBD2	many	TGCAGCGTTGCCGGGACTAGTGGGGTAGAGACCCAGTACTTC	CSVAGTSGVETQYF
TRBV5-1	TRBJ2-5	NA	NA	TGCGCCAGCAGCTCTATGACTAGGGCTGAGACCCAGTACTTC	CASSSMTRAETQYF
TRBV2	TRBJ2-5	TRBD2	many	TGTGCCAGCACTATTCTAGCGGGAGGAGAGACCCAGTACTTC	CASTILAGGETQYF
TRBV2	TRBJ2-5	TRBD2	few	TGTGCCAGCACCCAACTAGCGGGTGCCCAAGAGACCCAGTACTTC	CASTQLAGAQETQYF
TRBV6-6	TRBJ2-5	NA	many	TGTGCCAGCATCGCCGCCGTCCAAGAGACCCAGTACTTC	CASIAAVQETQYF
TRBV7-9	TRBJ2-2	NA	many	TGTGCCAGCAGCCCGACAAGGAACACCGGGGAGCTGTTTTTT	CASSPTRNTGELFF
TRBV7-3	TRBJ2-3	NA	NA	TGTGCCAGCAGCTTACCGGGACTGGATACGCAGTATTTT	CASSLPGLDTQYF
TRBV9	TRBJ1-6	NA	many	TGTGCCAGCAGCGTTCGGGGGTCTGATTCACCCCTCCACTTT	CASSVRGSDSPLHF